This T cell receptor beta chain originates from a study of T-cell reconstitution after alpha-beta-depleted transplantation in children. Deletions cut 5 bases from V and 4 bases from J, with 26 bases between. The CDR3 consists of 18 residues. This clonotype was seen more than once but under ten times. Unique molecular identifiers were used to barcode this TCRbeta library. TCRdb called the PCR reads again in MiXCR, with one record for every CDR3 protein. The sample consists of about 78,000 distinct CDR3 sequences, 13% to 15% of them appearing once. The sequence came from a male patient aged 2 to 10 who had a stem cell transplant for acute lymphoblastic leukemia, so the T cells may come from the graft donor. The V call is TRBV12-3 or TRBV12-4, the J call TRBJ1-1; a possible D gene is TRBD1 (6 bases). Sequences were derived from PBMCs, mostly from graft donor cells, sampled 180 days after TCRalphabeta/CD19-depleted stem cell transplant. The CDR3 is CASSPIGDFREGGTEAFF. For the CDR3, the DNA is TGTGCCAGCAGTCCGATAGGGGACTTCAGGGAGGGGGGCACTGAAGCTTTCTTT.